The 22 T cell receptor beta chains reported below all come from one sample, sequenced in a study of vaccination and CD4 T cells after COVID-19. The treatment is: roughly ten-day PBMC culture with coronavirus spike peptide pools or control peptides (ViraFEST assay). Sequencing of cultured CD4+ T cell DNA used the Oncomine TCR Beta short-read assay. TCRdb re-derived calls from the PCR reads in MiXCR, one entry per CDR3 protein. The sample has approximately 3,100 distinct CDR3 sequences, around 47% seen once. No antigens are known for them. The sequencing input was CD4+ T cells from blood, cultured in vitro. The receptors were sampled from a human donor who had recovered from COVID-19.

V and J are TRBV20-1 and TRBJ1-5; D is ambiguous. Germline V lookup: CDR1 DFQATT, CDR2 SNEGSKA (reference sequence). The CDR3 contains 15 residues. The V gene lost 0 bases and the J gene lost 9 bases, with 18 bases spanning the gap. Here the CDR3 reads CSARDNGLPDRPQHF. The CDR3 DNA reads as TGCAGTGCTAGAGATAACGGCCTACCAGACCGGCCCCAGCATTTT.

This clonotype was observed a handful of times. The V call is TRBV7-6, the J call TRBJ2-1; D is tentatively TRBD1 or TRBD2 (6 bases each). The CDR3 is made up of 15 amino acids. Deletions cut 1 base from V and 7 bases from J, with 14 bases between. Germline V CDR1 and CDR2: SGHVS, FNYEAQ. The CDR3 protein is CASSLVTGRRNEQFF. In DNA, the CDR3 is TGTGCCAGCAGCTTAGTTACAGGGAGGAGGAATGAGCAGTTCTTC. The whole variable domain, filled in from reference TRBV7-6 and TRBJ2-1, reads GAGVSQSPRYKVTKRGQDVALRCDPISGHVSLYWYRQALGQGPEFLTYFNYEAQQDKSGLPNDRFSAERPEGSISTLTIQRTEQRDSAMYRCASSLVTGRRNEQFFGPGTRLTVL.

In its sample, this clonotype is medium-sized (0.01 to 0.1%). This chain uses TRBV6-2 or TRBV6-3 with TRBJ1-2; D is uncertain. The V and J ends lost 7 bases and 5 bases respectively, with 20 bases between them. Germline V lookup: CDR1 MNHEY, CDR2 SVGEGT. CDR3 length: 15 residues. CDR3 bases: TGTGCCAGCACCCCAACCCCCGGGAGGATTTATGGCTACACCTTC. This sequence encodes CASTPTPGRIYGYTF.

This rearrangement joins TRBV5-4 to TRBJ1-2; 10 bases align to TRBD1. Germline V CDR1 and CDR2: SGHNT, YYREEE (reference sequence). The CDR3 extends over 16 amino acids. V lost 4 bases, J lost 6 bases, and 12 bases stayed unmatched. CDR3 residues: CASSNDRGRGLNGYTF. The CDR3 region has the DNA TGTGCCAGCAGCAACGACAGGGGGCGAGGGTTAAATGGCTACACCTTC.

This clonotype was recorded a few times. This chain links TRBV28 with TRBJ1-6; a weak D match, TRBD1 (6 bases). The CDR3 sequence is 15 residues long. Germline CDR1 is MDHEN and CDR2 is SYDVKM. V was clipped by 4 bases and J by 8 bases, with 15 bases between them. The CDR3 DNA sequence: TGTGCCAGCAGTTGGGGTGAAGGGACACATTCACCCCTCCACTTT. It codes for CASSWGEGTHSPLHF.

The table lists this clonotype with a few counts. This chain joins TRBV30 and TRBJ1-5, with 7 nucleotides matching TRBD1. The CDR3 has 12 amino acids. Germline lookup yields CDR1 GTSNPN and CDR2 SVGIG (reference sequence). The V gene end was trimmed by 5 bases and the J gene end by 4 bases; junction bases not matched to a gene: 2. The CDR3 sequence: CAWDRANQPQHF. The CDR3 DNA reads TGTGCCTGGGACAGGGCGAATCAGCCCCAGCATTTT.

The chain has TRBV6-2 or TRBV6-3 and TRBJ1-2; D perhaps matches TRBD1 (5 bases). The CDR3 runs 16 residues. Germline loops: CDR1 MNHEY, CDR2 SVGEGT. Deletions cut 2 bases from V and 2 bases from J, with 15 bases between. The CDR3 is CASSYAGGDPNYGYTF. CDR3 in DNA: TGTGCCAGCAGTTACGCGGGAGGGGACCCCAACTATGGCTACACCTTC.

The chain employs TRBV2 and TRBJ2-3; 10 bases fit TRBD2. Germline CDR1 SNHLY, CDR2 FYNNEI. CDR3 size: 17 residues. With V trimmed by 4 bases and J by 4 bases, 11 bases remained unmatched. The CDR3 spells CASSVRSGGASPDTQYF. The CDR3 nucleotides read TGTGCCAGCAGTGTGCGGAGCGGGGGGGCCTCGCCAGATACGCAGTATTTT.

V gene TRBV7-2 combines with J gene TRBJ1-2; the D is unclear. The germline gives CDR1 SGHTA, CDR2 FQGNSA. Trimming pared 5 bases from V and 1 base from J, leaving 11 bases between. The CDR3 sequence is 14 residues long. For the CDR3, the DNA is TGTGCCAGCAGCCGCGACGGAGATAACTATGGCTACACCTTC. Its protein product is CASSRDGDNYGYTF.

The chain links TRBV7-3 to TRBJ2-1; a weak D match, TRBD2 (6 bases). Germline values: CDR1 SGHTA, CDR2 FQGTGA. There are 16 residues in the CDR3. V shed 2 bases and J shed 4 bases, with 15 bases lying between them. The CDR3 DNA is TGTGCCAGCAGCTTATTTCCGGGAGTGGGGTACAATGAGCAGTTCTTC. This gives the protein CASSLFPGVGYNEQFF.

The rearrangement uses TRBV20-1 and TRBJ2-3; 7 bases map to TRBD2. V was clipped by 3 bases and J by 7 bases; unmatched bases: 10. Germline V gene lookup returns CDR1 DFQATT and CDR2 SNEGSKA (reference sequence). CDR3 size: 14 residues. The CDR3 here is CSARGGEGLNTQYF. CDR3 coding DNA: TGCAGTGCTAGGGGCGGGGAGGGGCTAAATACGCAGTATTTT.

The chain carries TRBV24-1 and TRBJ2-1; D unresolved. The V end was cut by 5 bases, the J end by 0 bases, with 13 bases between. This CDR3 has 16 amino acids. The germline gives CDR1 KGHDR, CDR2 SFDVKD. The CDR3 region is CATSGPAKSSYNEQFF. The CDR3 nucleotides read TGTGCCACCAGTGGCCCAGCAAAAAGCTCCTACAATGAGCAGTTCTTC.

This sequence joins TRBV7-8 and TRBJ1-6; 11 bases fit TRBD1. V lost 5 bases to trimming and J lost 2 bases; unmatched junction nucleotides: 5. The CDR3 covers 17 residues. Per germline, CDR1 SGHVS and CDR2 FQNEAQ. This CDR3 reads CASSNRTGGAYNSPLHF. The DNA for the CDR3 is TGTGCCAGCAGCAATCGGACAGGGGGCGCCTATAATTCACCCCTCCACTTT.

This chain links TRBV5-6 with TRBJ1-1; D perhaps matches TRBD1 (6 bases). V lost 0 bases and J 5 bases, leaving 14 bases between the germline ends. In germline, CDR1 is SGHDT, CDR2 YYEEEE. The CDR3 extends over 15 amino acids. In DNA form, the CDR3 reads TGTGCCAGCAGCTTGGATTATGCAGGGGATACTGAAGCTTTCTTT. Translation: CASSLDYAGDTEAFF.

This clonotype was detected once. The junction differs from germline at one of its ends, possibly a read error. The chain links TRBV7-2 to TRBJ2-4; 7 bases line up with TRBD2. Per the germline V gene, CDR1 is SGHTA and CDR2 is FQGNSA. This CDR3 comprises 15 residues. This CDR3 reads CASSLWGGDMAVMNF. CDR3 DNA sequence: TGTGCCAGCAGCTTGTGGGGGGGTGACATGGCAGTAATGAACTTC.

The chain links TRBV7-2 to TRBJ2-2, with D uncertain. There are 15 residues in the CDR3. CDR1 and CDR2 (germline): SGHTA, FQGNSA. V gave up 6 bases and J gave up 7 bases, with 18 bases separating them. This CDR3 is CASRALGWGSGELFF. DNA for the CDR3: TGTGCCAGCAGGGCCTTAGGATGGGGAAGCGGGGAGCTGTTTTTT.

J is TRBJ2-3 and V is TRBV7-9; unclear D gene. This CDR3 has 15 amino acids. V gave up 2 bases and J gave up 1 base, with 10 bases separating them. The germline V gene has CDR1 SEHNR and CDR2 FQNEAQ (reference sequence). CDR3 sequence (DNA): TGTGCCAGCAGCTTATCGGTGTCCGGCACAGATACGCAGTATTTT. It codes for CASSLSVSGTDTQYF. The whole variable domain, remainder taken from reference TRBV7-9 and TRBJ2-3, is DTGVSQNPRHKITKRGQNVTFRCDPISEHNRLYWYRQTLGQGPEFLTYFQNEAQLEKSRLLSDRFSAERPKGSFSTLEIQRTEQGDSAMYLCASSLSVSGTDTQYFGPGTRLTVL.

This clonotype has just a few counts. The chain combines TRBV6-2 or TRBV6-3 with TRBJ1-1, with a possible D match to TRBD1 (5 bases). Germline-derived CDR1 and CDR2 are MNHEY and SVGEGT. This CDR3 comprises 14 residues. Trimming stripped 0 bases from V and 10 bases from J, with 15 bases between. CDR3 coding DNA: TGTGCCAGCAGTTACTCGAGTGGCGGGACCGGAGCTTTCTTT. This encodes CASSYSSGGTGAFF.

This clonotype has just a few counts. The chain has TRBV18 and TRBJ1-5; 9 bases map to TRBD1. After removal of 3 bases from V and 4 bases from J, the junction contained 4 bases not matched to a gene. The CDR3 has 15 residues. The V gene's germline CDR1 is KGHSH and CDR2 LQKENI. The CDR3 sequence is CASSPDRGGNQPQHF. Here the CDR3 DNA reads TGTGCCAGCTCACCGGACAGGGGTGGGAATCAGCCCCAGCATTTT.

This clonotype has just a few counts. Here the CDR3 DNA reads TGTGCCAGCACCCACGGTGGAATAAAGACTAGGGCGGAGACCCAGTACTTC. It encodes CASTHGGIKTRAETQYF. The chain uses TRBV5-4 and TRBJ2-5; maybe TRBD2 (6 bases). The germline V gene has CDR1 SGHNT and CDR2 YYREEE (reference sequence). The V end lost 6 bases, the J end lost 5 bases, and 26 bases lay between the germline ends. The CDR3 runs 17 residues.

This clonotype has a handful of counts. V usage is TRBV25-1 and J usage is TRBJ2-3; maybe TRBD1 (6 bases). CDR1 MGHDK and CDR2 SYGVNS come from the germline V gene. This CDR3 contains 15 residues. V lost 3 bases, J lost 0 bases, and 10 bases lay in between. CDR3 in DNA: TGTGCCAGCAGTGATACAGGGCAGAGCACAGATACGCAGTATTTT. Its protein product is CASSDTGQSTDTQYF.

The rearrangement joins TRBV6-1 to TRBJ2-4; D is unclear. The CDR3 runs to 15 residues. V lost 6 bases to trimming and J lost 0 bases, with 12 bases between them. CDR1 and CDR2 (germline): MNHNS, SASEGT. CDR3 bases: TGTGCCAGCAGAACAGATTTTCAAGCCAAAAACATTCAGTACTTC. This translates into CASRTDFQAKNIQYF.